Presented here are 20 T cell receptor beta chains from one specimen sequenced in a study of CD8 T cells in Susac syndrome. An input of about 0.5 to 1 ug of RNA was subjected to reverse transcription using random hexamers. In TCRdb, the immunoSEQ multiplex PCR reads were re-called with MiXCR into one record per CDR3 protein. The sample lists roughly 200,000 distinct CDR3 sequences, approximately 95% seen once, with 0.093% in the top ten. Sequenced material: CD4+ T cells from PBMCs. The origin of the receptors is a human donor with multiple sclerosis.

This CDR3 is CASSRTRELGTQYF. The DNA for the CDR3 is TGTGCCAGCAGCCGTACCAGGGAACTAGGGACCCAGTACTTC. The rearrangement joins TRBV7-9 to TRBJ2-5; D possibly matches TRBD1 or TRBD2 (5 bases each). This CDR3 comprises 14 residues. The germline CDR1 and CDR2 sequences are SEHNR and FQNEAQ (reference sequence). V was clipped by 5 bases and J by 7 bases, with 17 bases between them.

This chain joins TRBV10-3 and TRBJ2-7, with 9 bases aligning to TRBD2. Trimming removed 6 bases from V and 6 bases from J; junction bases left unmatched: 6. CDR1 is ENHRY, CDR2 SYGVKD, per germline. CDR3 size: 13 residues. The CDR3 region is CAIRGLAGSEQYF. CDR3 DNA: TGTGCCATCAGAGGGCTAGCGGGGTCCGAGCAGTACTTC.

The chain recombines TRBV14 with TRBJ1-1; D not resolved. There are 14 residues in the CDR3. Looked up from germline, CDR1 is SGHDN and CDR2 is FVKESK. V lost 0 bases and J 6 bases, leaving 11 bases between the germline ends. CDR3 DNA sequence: TGTGCCAGCAGCCAAGAGCTCGGGGAACCTGAAGCTTTCTTT. Its protein product is CASSQELGEPEAFF.

This chain connects TRBV12-3 or TRBV12-4 to TRBJ2-3, with D unclear. The germline V and J ends were trimmed by 6 bases and 2 bases, with 15 bases remaining between them. The CDR3 has 15 amino acids. CDR3 coding DNA: TGTGCCAGCAGGCCATTCCGGGCTCCCACAGATACGCAGTATTTT. Protein product: CASRPFRAPTDTQYF.

The gene calls are TRBV28 and TRBJ1-1; 7 bases line up with TRBD1. The CDR3 runs to 17 residues. J gave up 1 base and V 2 bases, and 10 bases lay outside the gene matches. Per the germline V gene, CDR1 is MDHEN and CDR2 is SYDVKM. The CDR3 reads CASSLIVGTDRNTEAFF. CDR3 bases: TGTGCCAGCAGTTTAATCGTTGGGACAGACAGGAACACTGAAGCTTTCTTT.

The gene calls are TRBV2 and TRBJ2-1; possible D gene TRBD1, 5 bases. This CDR3 is 11 amino acids long. The V gene's germline CDR1 is SNHLY and CDR2 FYNNEI. V dropped 3 bases and J dropped 14 bases, with 11 bases sitting between them. In DNA, the CDR3 is TGTGCCAGCAGTGAGACAGTCGATGAGTTCTTC. Protein sequence: CASSETVDEFF.

The gene calls are TRBV5-6 and TRBJ2-7, with D perhaps given as TRBD1 or TRBD2 (5 bases each). Trimming left V 4 bases short and J 9 bases short, with 11 bases between. The germline CDR1 and CDR2 sequences are SGHDT and YYEEEE. The CDR3 has 11 amino acids. The CDR3 loop reads CASSGGWGQYF. The CDR3 DNA reads TGTGCCAGCAGCGGGGGTTGGGGGCAGTACTTC.

This clonotype has just a few counts. The rearrangement joins TRBV30 to TRBJ1-5; D is ambiguous. The CDR3 runs 12 residues. From germline, CDR1 is GTSNPN and CDR2 SVGIG (reference sequence). Trimming took off 0 bases at V and 7 bases at J, with 7 bases between the two ends. The CDR3 reads CAWSVGGQPQHF. As DNA, the CDR3 is TGTGCCTGGAGTGTGGGTGGGCAGCCCCAGCATTTT.

The chain combines TRBV7-2 with TRBJ2-2; D is ambiguous. The germline gives CDR1 SGHTA, CDR2 FQGNSA. V dropped 3 bases and J dropped 0 bases, with 8 bases sitting between them. This CDR3 comprises 15 residues. The CDR3 region is CASSFSTTNTGELFF. CDR3 nucleotide sequence: TGTGCCAGCAGCTTCTCCACCACGAACACCGGGGAGCTGTTTTTT.

This chain uses TRBV20-1 with TRBJ2-5; 9 bases match TRBD2. The CDR3 length is 16 residues. V lost 1 base to trimming and J lost 4 bases; unmatched junction nucleotides: 10. The germline V gene has CDR1 DFQATT and CDR2 SNEGSKA (reference sequence). The CDR3 sequence is CSARGRGLARRETQYF. In nucleotides, the CDR3 is TGCAGTGCTAGAGGGCGGGGACTAGCCCGTAGAGAGACCCAGTACTTC.

The V and J genes are TRBV4-3 and TRBJ2-4; TRBD1 agrees at 7 bases. The length of the CDR3 is 16 residues. The germline V gene encodes CDR1 LGHNA and CDR2 YSLEER. The V and J ends lost 4 bases and 6 bases, in that order; junction bases with no gene match: 12. CDR3 nucleotide sequence: TGCGCCAGCAGCCTACCCGGGACAGCTACCCGAAACATTCAGTACTTC. Translating it yields CASSLPGTATRNIQYF.

This chain joins TRBV20-1 and TRBJ2-1, with 7 bases matching TRBD2. CDR3 length: 16 amino acids. V lost 0 bases to trimming and J lost 2 bases; unmatched junction nucleotides: 7. Germline V gives CDR1 DFQATT, CDR2 SNEGSKA (reference sequence). CDR3 residues: CSARDMRSGAYNEQFF. CDR3 in DNA: TGCAGTGCTAGAGATATGAGAAGCGGGGCCTACAATGAGCAGTTCTTC.

The chain carries TRBV5-6 and TRBJ2-5; D not resolved. In germline, CDR1 is SGHDT, CDR2 YYEEEE. With 2 bases removed from V and 3 bases from J, the gap between germline ends came to 8 bases. The CDR3 has 13 amino acids. The CDR3 DNA sequence: TGTGCCAGCAGCTTTCCTCGAGAAGAGACCCAGTACTTC. Translated, it gives CASSFPREETQYF.

The rearrangement joins TRBV7-6 to TRBJ2-7, with D unresolved. Trimming took off 0 bases at V and 3 bases at J, with 12 bases between the two ends. The CDR3 has 15 amino acids. CDR1 is SGHVS and CDR2 is FNYEAQ in the germline V gene. Here the CDR3 reads CASSLAPQEGYEQYF. CDR3 DNA sequence: TGTGCCAGCAGCTTAGCCCCCCAGGAAGGCTACGAGCAGTACTTC.

This sequence joins TRBV3-1 and TRBJ1-6; D ambiguous. V was pared by 2 bases and J by 8 bases, with 13 bases between. Germline V CDR1 and CDR2: LGHDT, YNNKEL (reference sequence). The CDR3 has 15 residues. The CDR3 region is CASSQTGFGDSPLHF. In nucleotides, the CDR3 is TGTGCCAGCAGCCAAACCGGATTCGGTGATTCACCCCTCCACTTT. The full variable domain, in which reference TRBV3-1 and TRBJ1-6 provide the parts outside the CDR3, is DTAVSQTPKYLVTQMGNDKSIKCEQNLGHDTMYWYKQDSKKFLKIMFSYNNKELIINETVPNRFSPKSPDKAHLNLHINSLELGDSAVYFCASSQTGFGDSPLHFGNGTRLTVT.

The genes are TRBV7-9 and TRBJ2-2; D remains unclear. The V end was cut by 8 bases, the J end by 2 bases, with 3 bases between. The CDR3 loop spans 11 amino acids. Germline V gene sequence: CDR1 SEHNR, CDR2 FQNEAQ (reference sequence). The CDR3 nucleotides read TGTGCCAGCCTCAACACCGGGGAGCTGTTTTTT. Translation gives CASLNTGELFF.

V and J are TRBV27 and TRBJ2-7, with 7 bases that match TRBD1. CDR3 length: 15 amino acids. CDR1 MNHEY and CDR2 SMNVEV come from the germline V gene (reference sequence). The V and J ends lost 5 bases and 2 bases, in that order; junction bases with no gene match: 9. The CDR3 sequence: CASSNLGTVTYEQYF. The CDR3 region has the DNA TGTGCCAGCAGTAACCTCGGGACAGTGACCTACGAGCAGTACTTC.

The gene calls are TRBV7-9 and TRBJ1-1; D ambiguous. Trimming cost V 3 bases and J 7 bases, with 12 bases left between them. Germline values: CDR1 SEHNR, CDR2 FQNEAQ (reference sequence). CDR3 length: 13 residues. CDR3 residues: CASSFMRADEAFF. The CDR3 DNA reads TGTGCCAGCAGCTTCATGAGGGCAGATGAAGCTTTCTTT.

This chain links TRBV29-1 with TRBJ2-7; 10 positions match TRBD1. The germline V gene encodes CDR1 SQVTM and CDR2 ANQGSEA. The length of the CDR3 is 13 residues. V trimming: 7 bases; J trimming: 4 bases; junction bases outside the gene matches: 7. The CDR3 nucleotides read TGCAGCGGGTCCGGGACAGGGGATTACGAGCAGTACTTC. Amino acid sequence: CSGSGTGDYEQYF.

V usage is TRBV15 and J usage is TRBJ2-7; D is uncertain. The CDR3 contains 15 residues. Germline CDR1 LNHNV, CDR2 YYDKDF (reference sequence). With 5 bases removed from V and 0 bases from J, the gap between germline ends came to 14 bases. The CDR3 loop is CATSFGRVPSYEQYF. CDR3 DNA sequence: TGTGCCACCAGCTTCGGACGGGTTCCCTCCTACGAGCAGTACTTC.